Listed below are T cell receptor beta chains from one sample, sequenced in a study of T cells after yellow fever vaccination. Each CDR3 protein gets one entry after TCRdb re-called the 5' RACE reads with MiXCR. The sample contains more than 300,000 distinct CDR3 sequences, 3.5% to 5% of which appear only once. The source material was PBMCs, sampled 15 days after the yellow fever booster vaccination. These receptors all come from a man between 18 and 35 years old who received the YFV17D yellow fever vaccine. The conserved cysteine and the conserved F or W are not part of the CDR3 here.

10	TRBJ2-3	TRBV6-2/TRBV6-3	ASSYWSSTQY
11	TRBJ1-5	TRBV20-1	SVTPGVNQPQH
14	TRBJ1-2	TRBV5-1	ASSLVRGRFRDGYT
14	TRBJ2-2	TRBV5-1	ASSFTGTANTGELF
11	TRBJ1-5	TRBV19	ASGGTSNQPQH
16	TRBJ2-6	TRBV3-1	ASSRDRGRSAGANVLT
12	TRBJ2-7	TRBV2	ATAGEPPIYEQY
12	TRBJ1-5	TRBV27	ASRSGYSNQPQH
13	TRBJ2-1	TRBV5-4	ASSGWGMPYNEQF
13	TRBJ2-5	TRBV6-1	ASSFLTGVGETQY
11	TRBJ2-5	TRBV15	ATSRDTLETQY
15	TRBJ2-3	TRBV7-3	ASSSPGLAAFTDTQY
15	TRBJ2-1	TRBV4-2	ASSRYPGGVTYNEQF
12	TRBJ1-2	TRBV5-6	ASRFRAGNYGYT
11	TRBJ1-2	TRBV20-1	SAWSGQTYGYT
11	TRBJ2-5	TRBV20-1	SARSTGQETQY